The source of this TCR beta chain is a study of T cells after yellow fever vaccination. As TCR cDNA was made by 5'RACE template switching, a universal primer site and UMIs were added. TCRdb re-called the 5' RACE reads with MiXCR, one entry per CDR3 protein. The sample lists roughly 400,000 distinct CDR3 sequences; around a sixth were seen once. Findings of the study overall: Most primary-vaccination clones recurred post-booster (approximately 96% CD4, around 90% CD8).

Concerning this clonotype: What it binds is unknown.

V lost 6 bases to trimming and J lost 11 bases; unmatched junction nucleotides: 9. The CDR3 is 12 residues long. The sequencing here drew on PBMCs, taken before the yellow fever booster vaccination. The chain carries TRBV12-3 or TRBV12-4 and TRBJ1-2; 7 nucleotides line up with TRBD1. The sequence was obtained from a man aged 18 to 29 who received the YFV17D yellow fever vaccine. The CDR3 protein is CASRVSGTDYTF. CDR3 coding DNA: TGTGCCAGCAGAGTGAGTGGGACAGATTACACCTTC.